The rows below give T cell receptor beta chains drawn from one sample of a study of blood T cell repertoires in COVID-19. Assay used: immunoSEQ multiplex PCR; TCRdb lists only in-frame clones, some missing. This sample has about 70,000 clones, with more than 70% found just once. What was sequenced was peripheral blood. The receptors were gathered from a woman aged 60-75 years with acute or convalescent COVID-19. The CDR3 runs from the conserved cysteine through the conserved F or W. Fields, in order: J gene, D gene, CDR3 length, V gene, clone size, CDR3 DNA, CDR3 protein. D genes are given only for firm matches. Clone size appears in some rows only: once, few, many, or a class for an expanded clone.

j_gene: TRBJ2-2
d_gene: NA
len: 15
v_gene: TRBV6-4
abundance: NA
CDR3nt: TGTGCCAGCAGTGACCAGATTGGGGCTCCCGGGGAGCTGTTTTTT
CDR3aa: CASSDQIGAPGELFF

j_gene: TRBJ2-2
d_gene: NA
len: 13
v_gene: TRBV6-1
abundance: NA
CDR3nt: TGTGCCAGCAGTGAATGGGCCGGGGTAAGACTGTTTTTT
CDR3aa: CASSEWAGVRLFF

j_gene: TRBJ2-1
d_gene: TRBD1
len: 15
v_gene: TRBV7-2
abundance: NA
CDR3nt: TGTGCCAGCAGCCTGGAGACAGGGACCCACAATGAGCAGTTCTTC
CDR3aa: CASSLETGTHNEQFF

j_gene: TRBJ1-2
d_gene: NA
len: 17
v_gene: TRBV6-2/TRBV6-3
abundance: once
CDR3nt: TGTGCCAGCAGTTACTCAAGAATACAGACAGGCAGGCAAGGCTACACCTTC
CDR3aa: CASSYSRIQTGRQGYTF

j_gene: TRBJ2-3
d_gene: TRBD2
len: 18
v_gene: TRBV25-1
abundance: few
CDR3nt: TGTGCCAGCAGTGAATACGCCCTCCGGACTAGTCCGTCAGATACGCAGTATTTT
CDR3aa: CASSEYALRTSPSDTQYF

j_gene: TRBJ2-1
d_gene: TRBD2
len: 16
v_gene: TRBV7-3
abundance: once
CDR3nt: TGTGCCAGCAGCTTCGCCCGCGGGGGATCGGGTCATGAGCAGTTCTTC
CDR3aa: CASSFARGGSGHEQFF

j_gene: TRBJ2-2
d_gene: NA
len: 17
v_gene: TRBV5-6
abundance: few
CDR3nt: TGTGCCAGCAGCTTGGGGGGGGGCATTGGGGACACCGGGGAGCTGTTTTTT
CDR3aa: CASSLGGGIGDTGELFF

j_gene: TRBJ1-1
d_gene: TRBD1
len: 13
v_gene: TRBV24-1
abundance: NA
CDR3nt: TGTGCCACCAGTTCACACAGGGGGACTGAAGCTTTCTTT
CDR3aa: CATSSHRGTEAFF

j_gene: TRBJ1-1
d_gene: NA
len: 10
v_gene: TRBV20-1
abundance: NA
CDR3nt: TGCAGTGCAGATGACAGTGAAGCTTTCTTT
CDR3aa: CSADDSEAFF

j_gene: TRBJ1-2
d_gene: NA
len: 14
v_gene: TRBV7-6
abundance: NA
CDR3nt: TGTGCCAGCAGCTTAGCGGCGGAAATAGGCGGCTACACCTTC
CDR3aa: CASSLAAEIGGYTF

j_gene: TRBJ2-1
d_gene: NA
len: 15
v_gene: TRBV24-1
abundance: many
CDR3nt: TGTGCCACCAGTGATCCCAAGGAGACCTACAATGAGCAGTTCTTC
CDR3aa: CATSDPKETYNEQFF

j_gene: TRBJ1-2
d_gene: NA
len: 13
v_gene: TRBV6-5
abundance: NA
CDR3nt: TGTGCCAGCCGGCCAGGACGGGGCTATGGCTACACCTTC
CDR3aa: CASRPGRGYGYTF

j_gene: TRBJ1-1
d_gene: NA
len: 14
v_gene: TRBV19
abundance: NA
CDR3nt: TGTGCCAGTAGGCCCAGACAGAAATCCACTGAAGCTTTCTTT
CDR3aa: CASRPRQKSTEAFF

j_gene: TRBJ2-2
d_gene: NA
len: 12
v_gene: TRBV3-1/TRBV3-2
abundance: NA
CDR3nt: TGTGCCAGCAGCCAGAGCGGCGGGGAGCTGTTTTTT
CDR3aa: CASSQSGGELFF

j_gene: TRBJ2-1
d_gene: NA
len: 15
v_gene: TRBV5-1
abundance: NA
CDR3nt: TGCGCCAGCAGCTTTGAACTAGCCTCCTACAATGAGCAGTTCTTC
CDR3aa: CASSFELASYNEQFF

j_gene: TRBJ2-7
d_gene: TRBD1
len: 15
v_gene: TRBV10-3
abundance: NA
CDR3nt: TGTGCCATCGCCTCGGGACAGGGGACTACCTACGAGCAGTACTTC
CDR3aa: CAIASGQGTTYEQYF

j_gene: TRBJ2-7
d_gene: TRBD1
len: 13
v_gene: TRBV19
abundance: NA
CDR3nt: TGTTCAGGGTCCCGGGACAGGGCCTACGAGCAGTACTTC
CDR3aa: CSGSRDRAYEQYF

j_gene: TRBJ2-2
d_gene: TRBD1
len: 15
v_gene: TRBV7-9
abundance: once
CDR3nt: TGTGCCAGCAGCCCCGGGACAGGGGGCCCCGGGGAGCTGTTTTTT
CDR3aa: CASSPGTGGPGELFF

j_gene: TRBJ1-5
d_gene: NA
len: 15
v_gene: TRBV27
abundance: few
CDR3nt: TGTGCCAGCTCCCCACACGGGGGGGTCGTTCAGCCCCAGCATTTT
CDR3aa: CASSPHGGVVQPQHF

j_gene: TRBJ1-1
d_gene: NA
len: 12
v_gene: TRBV6-5
abundance: NA
CDR3nt: TGTGCCAGCATTGGGAGGTGGACTGAAGCTTTCTTT
CDR3aa: CASIGRWTEAFF

j_gene: TRBJ2-2
d_gene: NA
len: 13
v_gene: TRBV10-3
abundance: NA
CDR3nt: TGTGCCAGCGAAGAGATTAACACCGGGGAGCTGTTTTTT
CDR3aa: CASEEINTGELFF

j_gene: TRBJ1-3
d_gene: TRBD1
len: 16
v_gene: TRBV7-3
abundance: few
CDR3nt: TGTGCCAGCAGCTTTGGGACAGAAGGGTCTGGAAACACCATATATTTT
CDR3aa: CASSFGTEGSGNTIYF

j_gene: TRBJ1-1
d_gene: NA
len: 13
v_gene: TRBV10-3
abundance: NA
CDR3nt: TGTGCCGCGAAACAGCCCATGAACACTGAAGCTTTCTTT
CDR3aa: CAAKQPMNTEAFF

j_gene: TRBJ1-1
d_gene: NA
len: 12
v_gene: TRBV6-5
abundance: NA
CDR3nt: TGTGCCAGCAGTCCAGGGGACACTGAAGCTTTCTTT
CDR3aa: CASSPGDTEAFF

j_gene: TRBJ1-3
d_gene: NA
len: 18
v_gene: TRBV2
abundance: NA
CDR3nt: TGTGCCAGCAGTGAAGCAACAGCCTTCAGAGACTCTGGAAACACCATATATTTT
CDR3aa: CASSEATAFRDSGNTIYF

j_gene: TRBJ2-7
d_gene: NA
len: 14
v_gene: TRBV3-1/TRBV3-2
abundance: NA
CDR3nt: TGTGCCAGCAGCCCGATGCGAGGGCACGACGAGCAGTACTTC
CDR3aa: CASSPMRGHDEQYF

j_gene: TRBJ2-7
d_gene: NA
len: 15
v_gene: TRBV24-1
abundance: NA
CDR3nt: TGTGCCACCAGTGATCCATGGGACACTGACTACGAGCAGTACTTC
CDR3aa: CATSDPWDTDYEQYF

j_gene: TRBJ1-6
d_gene: TRBD1
len: 18
v_gene: TRBV4-3
abundance: NA
CDR3nt: TGCGCCAGCAGCCAAGACCTGACTCCTGACAGGGCCGGTTCACCCCTCCACTTT
CDR3aa: CASSQDLTPDRAGSPLHF

j_gene: TRBJ2-3
d_gene: TRBD1
len: 16
v_gene: TRBV9
abundance: once
CDR3nt: TGTGCCAGCAGCGCCCAAAACAGGGGAGCGACAGATACGCAGTATTTT
CDR3aa: CASSAQNRGATDTQYF

j_gene: TRBJ1-3
d_gene: NA
len: 15
v_gene: TRBV5-1
abundance: NA
CDR3nt: TGCGCCAGCAGCTCCGACGGAGGCTCTGGAAACACCATATATTTT
CDR3aa: CASSSDGGSGNTIYF

j_gene: TRBJ2-5
d_gene: NA
len: 15
v_gene: TRBV5-1
abundance: NA
CDR3nt: TGCGCCAGCAGCTTGGCCGGGAGCGATCAAGAGACCCAGTACTTC
CDR3aa: CASSLAGSDQETQYF

j_gene: TRBJ1-4
d_gene: TRBD1
len: 15
v_gene: TRBV6-2/TRBV6-3
abundance: NA
CDR3nt: TGTGCCAGCAGTGACCCCGGGACAGCTAATGAAAAACTGTTTTTT
CDR3aa: CASSDPGTANEKLFF

j_gene: TRBJ1-1
d_gene: NA
len: 12
v_gene: TRBV9
abundance: NA
CDR3nt: TGTGCCAGCAGCGTAGGGGGCGGTGAAGCTTTCTTT
CDR3aa: CASSVGGGEAFF

j_gene: TRBJ2-3
d_gene: NA
len: 15
v_gene: TRBV19
abundance: NA
CDR3nt: TGTGCCAGTAGTATAGACGGCTCTGAGGGAGATACGCAGTATTTT
CDR3aa: CASSIDGSEGDTQYF

j_gene: TRBJ1-2
d_gene: NA
len: 14
v_gene: TRBV29-1
abundance: NA
CDR3nt: TGCAGCGTTAAGGACAGCAACCAGGACTATGGCTACACCTTC
CDR3aa: CSVKDSNQDYGYTF

j_gene: TRBJ1-2
d_gene: NA
len: 15
v_gene: TRBV5-1
abundance: NA
CDR3nt: TGCGCCAGCAGCCGCTCCGGGGAAATGGGCTATGGCTACACCTTC
CDR3aa: CASSRSGEMGYGYTF

j_gene: TRBJ2-3
d_gene: TRBD1
len: 14
v_gene: TRBV7-9
abundance: NA
CDR3nt: TGTGCCAGCGGCCAAGGGGGCGAGGCAGATACGCAGTATTTT
CDR3aa: CASGQGGEADTQYF

j_gene: TRBJ1-2
d_gene: NA
len: 14
v_gene: TRBV13
abundance: few
CDR3nt: TGTGCCAGCAGCCCCAGAGGGGGAAACTATGGCTACACCTTC
CDR3aa: CASSPRGGNYGYTF

j_gene: TRBJ2-1
d_gene: TRBD1
len: 15
v_gene: TRBV6-5
abundance: NA
CDR3nt: TGTGCCAGCAGGGGGACAGGGGGACCCTACAATGAGCAGTTCTTC
CDR3aa: CASRGTGGPYNEQFF

j_gene: TRBJ2-7
d_gene: NA
len: 13
v_gene: TRBV12-3/TRBV12-4
abundance: NA
CDR3nt: TGTGCCAGCAAAAGGGGCCCCCGCTACGAGCAGTACTTC
CDR3aa: CASKRGPRYEQYF

j_gene: TRBJ2-2
d_gene: TRBD2
len: 15
v_gene: TRBV6-5
abundance: NA
CDR3nt: TGTGCCAGCAAGCGGGGGGGGCGAGACACCGGGGAGCTGTTTTTT
CDR3aa: CASKRGGRDTGELFF

j_gene: TRBJ1-4
d_gene: NA
len: 16
v_gene: TRBV18
abundance: once
CDR3nt: TGTGCCAGCTCCCTGGACTTGCGCTCAACTAATGAAAAACTGTTTTTT
CDR3aa: CASSLDLRSTNEKLFF

j_gene: TRBJ2-3
d_gene: NA
len: 15
v_gene: TRBV3-1/TRBV3-2
abundance: few
CDR3nt: TGTGCCAGCAGCCCCTTCGGGGGGCCAGGAGATACGCAGTATTTT
CDR3aa: CASSPFGGPGDTQYF

j_gene: TRBJ2-7
d_gene: NA
len: 14
v_gene: TRBV10-2
abundance: once
CDR3nt: TGCGCCAGCAGAGCCGCGGGGGCCGGCTACGAGCAGTACTTC
CDR3aa: CASRAAGAGYEQYF